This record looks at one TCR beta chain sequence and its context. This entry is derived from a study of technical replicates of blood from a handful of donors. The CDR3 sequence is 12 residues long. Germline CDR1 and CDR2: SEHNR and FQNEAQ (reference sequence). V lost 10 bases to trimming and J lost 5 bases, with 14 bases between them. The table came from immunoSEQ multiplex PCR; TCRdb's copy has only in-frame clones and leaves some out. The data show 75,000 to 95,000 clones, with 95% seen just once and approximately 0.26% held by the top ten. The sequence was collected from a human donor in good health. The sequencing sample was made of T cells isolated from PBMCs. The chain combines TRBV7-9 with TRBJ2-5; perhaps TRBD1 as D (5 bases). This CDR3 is CATSLGVETQYF. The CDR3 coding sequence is TGTGCCACCTCCTTAGGGGTTGAGACCCAGTACTTC.